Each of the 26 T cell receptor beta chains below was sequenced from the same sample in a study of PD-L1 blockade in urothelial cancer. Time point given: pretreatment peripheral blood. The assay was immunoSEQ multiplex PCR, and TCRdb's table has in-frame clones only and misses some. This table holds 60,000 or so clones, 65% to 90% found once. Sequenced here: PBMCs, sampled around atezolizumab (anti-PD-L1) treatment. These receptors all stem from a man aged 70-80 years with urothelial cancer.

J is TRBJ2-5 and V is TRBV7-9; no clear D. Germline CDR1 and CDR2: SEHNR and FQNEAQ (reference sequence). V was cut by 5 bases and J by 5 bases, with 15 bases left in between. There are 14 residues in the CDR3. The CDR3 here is CASSQKSMRETQYF. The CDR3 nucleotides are TGTGCCAGCAGCCAAAAATCGATGCGGGAGACCCAGTACTTC. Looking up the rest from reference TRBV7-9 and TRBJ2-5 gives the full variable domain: DTGVSQNPRHKITKRGQNVTFRCDPISEHNRLYWYRQTLGQGPEFLTYFQNEAQLEKSRLLSDRFSAERPKGSFSTLEIQRTEQGDSAMYLCASSQKSMRETQYFGPGTRLLVL.

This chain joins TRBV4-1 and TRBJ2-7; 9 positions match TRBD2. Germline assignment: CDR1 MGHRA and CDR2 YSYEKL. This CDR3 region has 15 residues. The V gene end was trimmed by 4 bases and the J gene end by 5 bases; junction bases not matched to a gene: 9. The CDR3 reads CASSPHSGSLNEQYF. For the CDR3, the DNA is TGCGCCAGCAGCCCCCATAGCGGGAGTCTCAACGAGCAGTACTTC.

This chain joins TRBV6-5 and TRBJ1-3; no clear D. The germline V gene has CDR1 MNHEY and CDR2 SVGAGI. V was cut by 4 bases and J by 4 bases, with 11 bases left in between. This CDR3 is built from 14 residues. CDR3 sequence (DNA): TGTGCCAGCAGTTCCGGCGGCTCCGGAAACACCATATATTTT. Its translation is CASSSGGSGNTIYF.

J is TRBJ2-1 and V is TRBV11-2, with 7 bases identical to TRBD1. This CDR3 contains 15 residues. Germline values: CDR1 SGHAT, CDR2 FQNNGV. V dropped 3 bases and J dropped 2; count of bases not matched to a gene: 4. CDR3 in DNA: TGTGCCAGCAGCTTCTCGGGACAGACCTACAATGAGCAGTTCTTC. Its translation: CASSFSGQTYNEQFF.

CDR3 amino acids: CSGAGDYEQYF. CDR3 coding DNA: TGCAGTGGAGCAGGGGACTACGAGCAGTACTTC. The V gene is TRBV20-1, the J gene TRBJ2-7, with D possibly TRBD1 on 6 matching bases. Trimming removed 7 bases at V and 3 bases at J, with 10 bases between. The CDR3 sequence is 11 residues long. CDR1 and CDR2 (germline): DFQATT, SNEGSKA (reference sequence).

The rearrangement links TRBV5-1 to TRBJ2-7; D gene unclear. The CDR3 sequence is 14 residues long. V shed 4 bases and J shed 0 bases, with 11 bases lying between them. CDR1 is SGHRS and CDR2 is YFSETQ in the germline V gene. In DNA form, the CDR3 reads TGCGCCAGCAGCGGTACGGGTGCCTCCTACGAGCAGTACTTC. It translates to CASSGTGASYEQYF.

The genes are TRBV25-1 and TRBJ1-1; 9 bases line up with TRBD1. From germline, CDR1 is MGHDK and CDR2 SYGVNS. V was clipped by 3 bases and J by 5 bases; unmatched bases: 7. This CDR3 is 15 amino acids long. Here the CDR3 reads CASSDRRQGETEAFF. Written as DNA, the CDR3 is TGTGCCAGCAGTGACAGAAGACAGGGGGAGACTGAAGCTTTCTTT.

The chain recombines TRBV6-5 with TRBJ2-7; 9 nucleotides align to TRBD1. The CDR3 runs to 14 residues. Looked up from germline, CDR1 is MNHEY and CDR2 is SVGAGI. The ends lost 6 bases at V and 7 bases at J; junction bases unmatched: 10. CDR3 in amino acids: CASSPHRGPSEQYF. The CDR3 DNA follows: TGTGCCAGCAGCCCACACAGGGGGCCTAGTGAGCAGTACTTC.

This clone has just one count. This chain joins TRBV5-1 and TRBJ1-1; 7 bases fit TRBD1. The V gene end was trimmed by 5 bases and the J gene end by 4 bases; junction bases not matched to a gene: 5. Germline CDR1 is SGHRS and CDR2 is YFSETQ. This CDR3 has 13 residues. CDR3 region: CASRQQGSTEAFF. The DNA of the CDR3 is TGCGCCAGCAGACAACAGGGGAGCACTGAAGCTTTCTTT.

CDR3 sequence (DNA): TGTGCCAGCACCCGCAGGGGGGCCTATGGCTACACCTTC. The encoded protein is CASTRRGAYGYTF. J is TRBJ1-2 and V is TRBV6-5, with 7 positions matching TRBD1. The CDR3 runs 13 residues. The ends lost 7 bases at V and 4 bases at J; junction bases unmatched: 6. Germline assignment: CDR1 MNHEY and CDR2 SVGAGI.

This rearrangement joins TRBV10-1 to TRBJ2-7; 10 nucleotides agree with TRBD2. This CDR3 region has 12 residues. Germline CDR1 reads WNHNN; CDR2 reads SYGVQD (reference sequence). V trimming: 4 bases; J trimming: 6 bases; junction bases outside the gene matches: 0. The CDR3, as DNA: TGCGCCAGCAGTGCTAGCGGGAGCGAGCAGTACTTC. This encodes CASSASGSEQYF.

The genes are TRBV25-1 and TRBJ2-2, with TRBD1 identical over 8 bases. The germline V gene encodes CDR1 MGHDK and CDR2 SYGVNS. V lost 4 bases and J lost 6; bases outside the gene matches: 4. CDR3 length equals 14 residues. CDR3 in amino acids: CASSGTGIAGELFF. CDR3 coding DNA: TGTGCCAGCAGTGGGACAGGGATCGCCGGGGAGCTGTTTTTT.

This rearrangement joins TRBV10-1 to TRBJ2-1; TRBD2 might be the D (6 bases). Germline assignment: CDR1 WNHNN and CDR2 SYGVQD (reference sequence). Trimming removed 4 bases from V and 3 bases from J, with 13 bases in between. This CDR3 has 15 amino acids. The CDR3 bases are TGCGCCAGCAGTGGTTGGGGGACTCACTACAATGAGCAGTTCTTC. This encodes CASSGWGTHYNEQFF.

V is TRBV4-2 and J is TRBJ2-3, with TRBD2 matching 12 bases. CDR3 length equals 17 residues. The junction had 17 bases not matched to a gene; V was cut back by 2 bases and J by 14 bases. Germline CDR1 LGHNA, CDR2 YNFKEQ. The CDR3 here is CASSQRWASGRARYAYF. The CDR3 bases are TGTGCCAGCAGCCAAAGATGGGCTAGCGGGAGGGCCAGATACGCGTATTTT.

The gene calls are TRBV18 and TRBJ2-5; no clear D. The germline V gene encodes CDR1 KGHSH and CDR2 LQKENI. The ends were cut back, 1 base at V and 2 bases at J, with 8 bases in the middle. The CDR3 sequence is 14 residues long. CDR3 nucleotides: TGTGCCAGCTCACCACGAGAGTTTCAAGAGACCCAGTACTTC. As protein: CASSPREFQETQYF. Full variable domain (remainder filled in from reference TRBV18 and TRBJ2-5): NAGVMQNPRHLVRRRGQEARLRCSPMKGHSHVYWYRQLPEEGLKFMVYLQKENIIDESGMPKERFSAEFPKEGPSILRIQQVVRGDSAAYFCASSPREFQETQYFGPGTRLLVL.

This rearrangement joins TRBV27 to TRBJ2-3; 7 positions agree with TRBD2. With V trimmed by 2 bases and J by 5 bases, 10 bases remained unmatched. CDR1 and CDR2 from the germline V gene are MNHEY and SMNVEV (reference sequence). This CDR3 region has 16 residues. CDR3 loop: CASSLLGLAEGDTQYF. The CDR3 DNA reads TGTGCCAGCAGTTTACTGGGTCTAGCGGAGGGAGATACGCAGTATTTT.

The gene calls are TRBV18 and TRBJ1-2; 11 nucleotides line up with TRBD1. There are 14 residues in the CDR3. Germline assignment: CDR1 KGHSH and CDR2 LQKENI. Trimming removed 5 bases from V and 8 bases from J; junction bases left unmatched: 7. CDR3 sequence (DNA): TGTGCCAGCTCAACGTCGGGACAGGGGGACGGCTACACCTTC. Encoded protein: CASSTSGQGDGYTF.

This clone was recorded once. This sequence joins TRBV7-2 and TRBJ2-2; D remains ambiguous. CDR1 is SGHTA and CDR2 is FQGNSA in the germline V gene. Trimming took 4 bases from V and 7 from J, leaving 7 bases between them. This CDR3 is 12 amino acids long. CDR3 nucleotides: TGTGCCAGCAGCTCTTACTTCGGGGAGCTGTTTTTT. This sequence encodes CASSSYFGELFF.

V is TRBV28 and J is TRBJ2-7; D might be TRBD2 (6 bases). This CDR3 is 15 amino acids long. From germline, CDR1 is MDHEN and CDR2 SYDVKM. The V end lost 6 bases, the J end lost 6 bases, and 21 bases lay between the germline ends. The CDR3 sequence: CASSLESEGRVEQYF. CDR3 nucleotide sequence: TGTGCCAGCAGCTTGGAGTCGGAGGGTAGGGTCGAGCAGTACTTC.

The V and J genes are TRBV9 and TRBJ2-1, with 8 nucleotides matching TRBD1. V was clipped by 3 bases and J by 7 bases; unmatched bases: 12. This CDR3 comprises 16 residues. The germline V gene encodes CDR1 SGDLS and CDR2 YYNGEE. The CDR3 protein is CASSAPARTGRNEQFF. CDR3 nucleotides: TGTGCCAGCAGCGCCCCCGCCCGGACAGGGAGGAATGAGCAGTTCTTC.

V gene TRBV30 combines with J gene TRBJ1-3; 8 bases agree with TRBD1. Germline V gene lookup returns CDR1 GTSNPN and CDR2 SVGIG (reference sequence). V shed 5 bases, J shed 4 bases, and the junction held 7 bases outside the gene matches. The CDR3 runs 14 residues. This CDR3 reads CAWGMGTGGNTIYF. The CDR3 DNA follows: TGTGCCTGGGGAATGGGGACAGGAGGAAACACCATATATTTT.

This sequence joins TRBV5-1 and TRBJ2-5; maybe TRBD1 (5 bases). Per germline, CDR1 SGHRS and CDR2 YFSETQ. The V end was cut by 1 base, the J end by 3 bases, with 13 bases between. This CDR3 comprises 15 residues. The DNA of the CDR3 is TGCGCCAGCAGCTTGCAGGGAATAATAGAAGAGACCCAGTACTTC. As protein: CASSLQGIIEETQYF.

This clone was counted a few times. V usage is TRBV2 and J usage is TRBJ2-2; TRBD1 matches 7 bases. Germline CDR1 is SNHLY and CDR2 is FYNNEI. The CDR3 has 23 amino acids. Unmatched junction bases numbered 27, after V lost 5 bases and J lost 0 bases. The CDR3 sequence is CASSTADPPGQFPSLSNTGELFF. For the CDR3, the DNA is TGTGCCAGCAGTACAGCCGATCCTCCGGGACAGTTTCCATCTCTCTCGAACACCGGGGAGCTGTTTTTT.

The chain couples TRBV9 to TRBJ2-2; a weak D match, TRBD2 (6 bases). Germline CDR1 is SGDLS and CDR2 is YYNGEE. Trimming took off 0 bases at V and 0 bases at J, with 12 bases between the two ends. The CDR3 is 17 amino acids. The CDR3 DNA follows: TGTGCCAGCAGCGTAGGGGGCGGGACCTCGAACACCGGGGAGCTGTTTTTT. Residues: CASSVGGGTSNTGELFF.

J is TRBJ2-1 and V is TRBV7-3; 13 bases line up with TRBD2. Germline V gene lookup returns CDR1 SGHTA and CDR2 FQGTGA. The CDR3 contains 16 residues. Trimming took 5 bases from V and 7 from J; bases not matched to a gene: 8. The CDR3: CASSPTGLAGRNEQFF. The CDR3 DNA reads TGTGCCAGCAGCCCGACGGGACTAGCGGGACGGAATGAGCAGTTCTTC.

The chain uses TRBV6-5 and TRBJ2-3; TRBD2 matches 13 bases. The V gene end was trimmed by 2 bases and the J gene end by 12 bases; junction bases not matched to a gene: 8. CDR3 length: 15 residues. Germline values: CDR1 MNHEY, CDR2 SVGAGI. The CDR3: CASSYGLAGESPQYF. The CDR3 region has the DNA TGTGCCAGCAGTTACGGACTAGCGGGAGAGTCTCCACAGTATTTT.